This entry lists 3 T cell receptor beta chains sequenced from one sample in a study of CD8+CD57+ T cells in acquired aplastic anemia (dated by TCRdb to 2016 to 2019). Sequencer: Illumina HiSeq 2000. Profiling of TCR beta VDJ combinations and CDR3 sequences used genomic DNA as the template. The public sequencing data were trimmed at Q25 with fastp and processed into clonotypes with MiXCR by TCRdb, which kept only in-frame beta chains. All rows with the same CDR3 protein become a single entry with the most common DNA and genes. Recorded for this sample are 100,000 to 150,000 distinct CDR3 sequences; 40% to 45% of them occurred a single time. The top ten constitute 6.5% to 10% of the sample. Sequencing used sorted CD4+, CD8+, or CD8+CD57+ T cells (not recorded which) from PBMCs. The receptors were gathered from a human donor in good health, serving as a control.

This clonotype was seen a few times. The chain carries TRBV10-3 and TRBJ2-2, with TRBD2 identical over 11 bases. CDR1 is ENHRY, CDR2 SYGVKD, per germline. The CDR3 consists of 16 residues. V was pared by 10 bases and J by 4 bases, with 11 bases of the junction left unmatched. CDR3: CASSQLAGVSTGELFF. CDR3 coding DNA: TGTGCCAGCAGCCAACTAGCGGGAGTATCCACCGGGGAGCTGTTTTTT.

This clonotype came up many times. The genes are TRBV6-5 and TRBJ2-5; tentatively, D is TRBD1 or TRBD2 (5 bases each). The CDR3 runs 15 residues. Trimming stripped 0 bases from V and 1 base from J, with 9 bases between. In germline, CDR1 is MNHEY, CDR2 SVGAGI. DNA of the CDR3: TGTGCCAGCAGTTACTCCCACGGGACCCAAGAGACCCAGTACTTC. It codes for CASSYSHGTQETQYF.

On this clonotype itself: This sequence may be a read error, since a much larger clone differs from it by one base. V is TRBV24-1 and J is TRBJ2-2; 9 nucleotides match TRBD1. From germline, CDR1 is KGHDR and CDR2 SFDVKD. The CDR3 spans 17 residues. This CDR3 is CATSDPRQGGPPAELSF. The CDR3 DNA sequence: TGTGCCACCAGTGATCCGAGACAGGGGGGACCTCCGGCGGAGCTGTCTTTT.